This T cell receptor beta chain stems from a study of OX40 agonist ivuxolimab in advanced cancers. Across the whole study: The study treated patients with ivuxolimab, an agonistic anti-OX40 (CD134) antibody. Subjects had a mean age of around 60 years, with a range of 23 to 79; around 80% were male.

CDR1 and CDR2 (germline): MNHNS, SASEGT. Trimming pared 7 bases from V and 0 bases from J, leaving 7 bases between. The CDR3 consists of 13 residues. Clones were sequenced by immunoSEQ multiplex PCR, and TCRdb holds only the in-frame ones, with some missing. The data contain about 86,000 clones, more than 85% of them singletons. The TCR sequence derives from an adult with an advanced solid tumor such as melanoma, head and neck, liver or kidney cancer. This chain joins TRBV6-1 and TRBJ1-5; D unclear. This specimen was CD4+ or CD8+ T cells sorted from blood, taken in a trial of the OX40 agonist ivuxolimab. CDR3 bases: TGTGCCAGCATCCCCACTAGCAATCAGCCCCAGCATTTT. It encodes CASIPTSNQPQHF.